Presented here are 26 T cell receptor beta chains from one specimen sequenced in a study of T cells expressing NK-cell markers (TCRdb year 2020). Libraries were constructed by 5' RACE. The listed sequencing device is Illumina HiSeq 2000. The reads, reprocessed by TCRdb, yield one row per CDR3 protein sequence and no DNA. The sample's records list some 440,000 distinct CDR3 sequences. The top ten constitute over 1.3% of the sample. What was sequenced was blood T cells: a sorted CD56 or NKG2C T cell subset, CD4+ or CD8+ T cells, or bulk PBMC T cells (not recorded which). The receptors were gathered from a woman between 45 and 60 years old in good health. Donor details come from another sample of the same person, matched by shared clones.

The gene calls are TRBV3-1 and TRBJ2-1. In germline, CDR1 is LGHDT, CDR2 YNNKEL (reference sequence). The CDR3 is 16 amino acids. This CDR3 reads CASSQDLAESYNEQFF.

The chain uses TRBV6-2 or TRBV6-3 and TRBJ2-7; the D gene TCRdb calls, TRBD1, cannot be checked with no DNA. The CDR3 totals 16 residues. Germline V gives CDR1 MNHEY, CDR2 SVGEGT. The CDR3 loop is CASRSHRTGEAYEQYF.

This chain connects TRBV11-1 to TRBJ2-1; the TRBD2 assignment by TCRdb is unverifiable without DNA. The germline V gene has CDR1 SGHAT and CDR2 FQDESV (reference sequence). The CDR3 has 15 amino acids. The CDR3: CASSFSGRGGNEQFF.

The chain recombines TRBV5-1 with TRBJ1-1. Germline-derived CDR1 and CDR2 are SGHRS and YFSETQ. The CDR3 covers 13 residues. The CDR3 protein is CASKNDLNTEAFF. Combining the CDR3 with reference TRBV5-1 and TRBJ1-1 gives the whole variable domain KAGVTQTPRYLIKTRGQQVTLSCSPISGHRSVSWYQQTPGQGLQFLFEYFSETQRNKGNFPGRFSGRQFSNSRSEMNVSTLELGDSALYLCASKNDLNTEAFFGQGTRLTVV.

CDR3 protein: CASSLRTPSQETQYF. This chain connects TRBV7-9 to TRBJ2-5. The length of the CDR3 is 15 residues. The germline gives CDR1 SEHNR, CDR2 FQNEAQ (reference sequence).

The chain links TRBV4-1 to TRBJ1-5; TCRdb picks TRBD1, but there is no DNA to check that call. The CDR3 consists of 17 residues. Germline V gene lookup returns CDR1 MGHRA and CDR2 YSYEKL. The CDR3 loop is CASSQDPPGTRNQPQHF.

CDR3 sequence reads: CASSQTGTTNEKLFF. The chain is built from TRBV9 and TRBJ1-4; TCRdb designates TRBD1, a call that cannot be tested without DNA. The CDR3 is 15 amino acids. Germline loops: CDR1 SGDLS, CDR2 YYNGEE.

This chain connects TRBV3-1 to TRBJ1-2. Germline CDR1 and CDR2: LGHDT and YNNKEL (reference sequence). The CDR3 totals 16 residues. The CDR3: CASSQDGRVYNYGYTF.

V gene TRBV5-1 combines with J gene TRBJ1-1; TCRdb's D call, TRBD1, is unchecked because there is no DNA. Germline CDR1 is SGHRS and CDR2 is YFSETQ. The CDR3 is 15 amino acids. CDR3 region: CASSPEGTMNTEAFF.

The chain uses TRBV5-6 and TRBJ1-5. The germline gives CDR1 SGHDT, CDR2 YYEEEE. CDR3 length: 14 residues. This CDR3 is CASSLGQATQPQHF. Complete variable domain (other parts from reference TRBV5-6 and TRBJ1-5): DAGVTQSPTHLIKTRGQQVTLRCSPKSGHDTVSWYQQALGQGPQFIFQYYEEEERQRGNFPDRFSGHQFPNYSSELNVNALLLGDSALYLCASSLGQATQPQHFGDGTRLSIL.

The chain recombines TRBV4-2 with TRBJ2-1; TCRdb's assignment of TRBD2 cannot be checked, as there is no DNA. CDR1 is LGHNA, CDR2 YNFKEQ, per germline. The CDR3 covers 15 residues. CDR3 region: CASSPKTRREGEQFF.

This chain links TRBV28 with TRBJ2-2; TCRdb lists TRBD1, though no DNA is available to test this call. Germline-derived CDR1 and CDR2 are MDHEN and SYDVKM. The CDR3 consists of 18 residues. The CDR3 loop reads CASSSLPRGGRGTGELFF.

The chain is built from TRBV5-6 and TRBJ1-1. CDR3 size: 14 residues. Germline V gives CDR1 SGHDT, CDR2 YYEEEE. CDR3 region: CASRREPMNTEAFF.

The genes are TRBV12-3 or TRBV12-4 and TRBJ2-1; TCRdb names TRBD2, which stays unverified in the absence of DNA. CDR3 length: 15 residues. The CDR3 loop is CASSPDLAGGNEQFF.

The V and J genes are TRBV27 and TRBJ1-3; TCRdb indicates TRBD1, and absent DNA this call remains unverified. This CDR3 is 15 amino acids long. CDR1 and CDR2 (germline): MNHEY, SMNVEV (reference sequence). The CDR3 reads CASSEGTGRGNTIYF.

This CDR3 is CATRGGRGNEQFF. This chain joins TRBV10-3 and TRBJ2-1; TCRdb's D call of TRBD1 is untestable without DNA. Per germline, CDR1 ENHRY and CDR2 SYGVKD. The CDR3 is 13 residues long.

The gene calls are TRBV12-3 or TRBV12-4 and TRBJ2-4. The CDR3 has 13 residues. The CDR3 reads CASSFAGRNIQYF.

The rearrangement joins TRBV14 to TRBJ2-1; TCRdb returns TRBD2, unconfirmable since there is no DNA. The CDR3 has 17 residues. Germline CDR1 is SGHDN and CDR2 is FVKESK. CDR3 region: CASSQVVGLADLNEQFF.

The chain is built from TRBV12-3 or TRBV12-4 and TRBJ1-1; absent DNA, TCRdb's TRBD1 call cannot be checked. The CDR3 contains 13 residues. The CDR3 protein is CASSLSGGFGAFF.

The chain joins TRBV29-1 to TRBJ2-1; absent DNA, TCRdb's TRBD1 call cannot be checked. Germline V gene data show CDR1 as SQVTM and CDR2 as ANQGSEA. CDR3 length: 14 amino acids. Here the CDR3 reads CSAILLYRHNEQFF.

V and J are TRBV5-1 and TRBJ2-2; the D call of TRBD1 rests on TCRdb alone, since no DNA is present to check it. Germline V gene sequence: CDR1 SGHRS, CDR2 YFSETQ. CDR3 size: 16 residues. This chain's CDR3 is CASSPDRGRRTGELFF. Full variable domain (missing parts from reference TRBV5-1 and TRBJ2-2): KAGVTQTPRYLIKTRGQQVTLSCSPISGHRSVSWYQQTPGQGLQFLFEYFSETQRNKGNFPGRFSGRQFSNSRSEMNVSTLELGDSALYLCASSPDRGRRTGELFFGEGSRLTVL.

The chain has TRBV7-8 and TRBJ2-4; as DNA is missing, the TRBD2 call by TCRdb cannot be tested. CDR3 length: 19 residues. From germline, CDR1 is SGHVS and CDR2 FQNEAQ. CDR3 region: CASAMSGRDKWDTKNIQYF.

The gene calls are TRBV5-4 and TRBJ2-2; TCRdb picks TRBD2, but there is no DNA to check that call. This CDR3 comprises 16 residues. CDR1 and CDR2 from the germline V gene are SGHNT and YYREEE (reference sequence). CDR3 region: CASRLLSGGHTGELFF.

The rearrangement uses TRBV6-5 and TRBJ2-3; TCRdb outputs TRBD2, but without DNA this stays unchecked. CDR3 length: 15 amino acids. CDR1 is MNHEY and CDR2 is SVGAGI in the germline V gene. The CDR3 is CASTGSGRAKDTQYF.

This sequence joins TRBV9 and TRBJ2-1; TCRdb indicates TRBD1, and absent DNA this call remains unverified. The CDR3 loop spans 17 amino acids. The germline V gene has CDR1 SGDLS and CDR2 YYNGEE. The CDR3 here is CASSVAVRMDPGDEQFF.

The chain joins TRBV5-1 to TRBJ2-7; the TCRdb D gene call, TRBD1, has no DNA to confirm it. Germline-derived CDR1 and CDR2 are SGHRS and YFSETQ. This CDR3 is 12 amino acids long. The CDR3 protein is CASSQNRDEQYF. Full variable domain (rest looked up from reference TRBV5-1 and TRBJ2-7): KAGVTQTPRYLIKTRGQQVTLSCSPISGHRSVSWYQQTPGQGLQFLFEYFSETQRNKGNFPGRFSGRQFSNSRSEMNVSTLELGDSALYLCASSQNRDEQYFGPGTRLTVT.